What follows are 3 T cell receptor beta chains derived from one specimen sequenced in a study of T cells in Graves' hyperthyroidism and ophthalmopathy. RNA transcripts provided the source from which TCR beta CDR3 regions were amplified. A set of HTBI primers served as the primers for a first-round RT-PCR of the TCR CDR3. TCRdb passed the multiplex PCR reads through MiXCR, listing each CDR3 protein once. The sample includes hundreds of thousands of distinct CDR3 sequences, about a sixth seen only once; the top ten take roughly 3%. Sequenced input: blood. Receptor source: a woman aged 40 to 49 with Graves' ophthalmopathy.

This clonotype has ten or more counts. The chain links TRBV2 to TRBJ1-1; a weak D match, TRBD1 (5 bases). V was pared by 7 bases and J by 6 bases, with 21 bases between. Germline lookup yields CDR1 SNHLY and CDR2 FYNNEI. CDR3 length equals 15 residues. The CDR3 loop is CASTPARVGVAEAFF. The CDR3 coding sequence is TGTGCCAGCACTCCGGCCAGGGTCGGGGTCGCTGAAGCTTTCTTT.

About this clonotype itself: This may stem from a read error, because a much larger clone lies one nucleotide away. J is TRBJ1-6 and V is TRBV28, with D unclear. This CDR3 spans 13 amino acids. The V gene lost 4 bases and the J gene lost 14 bases, with 15 bases spanning the gap. The germline gives CDR1 MDHEN, CDR2 SYDVKM. For the CDR3, the DNA is TGTGCCAGCAGTTCAGGCACCCCCTTTTCCCTCCACTTT. This translates into CASSSGTPFSLHF.

To note about this clonotype: This may be a read error: a much more frequent sequence differs by one nucleotide. This rearrangement joins TRBV12-3 or TRBV12-4 to TRBJ2-7; 8 bases align to TRBD2. The CDR3 consists of 15 residues. V lost 4 bases and J lost 3; bases outside the gene matches: 8. DNA of the CDR3: TGTGCCAGCAGTTCTCTGGGACTAGGACGCTACGAGCAGTACTTC. It specifies CASSSLGLGRYEQYF.